This T cell receptor beta chain was observed in a study of blood T cell repertoires in COVID-19. For the study at large: In each case, the material was cDNA or gDNA derived from T cells, B-cell-depleted T cells, or PBMCs.

The CDR3 covers 15 residues. V shed 0 bases and J shed 7 bases, with 13 bases lying between them. CDR1 and CDR2 from the germline V gene are MNHNS and SASEGT. Generated by immunoSEQ multiplex PCR, the TCRdb table keeps only in-frame clones and is missing some. The sample consists of about 390,000 clones, around 87% of them appearing once. This TCR came from a woman aged 60-70 years with COVID-19, enrolled during active disease. The V gene is TRBV6-1, the J gene TRBJ1-5, with D tentatively TRBD1 (6 bases). The material sequenced was peripheral blood. The CDR3 here is CASSEATQGSQPQHF. The CDR3 DNA sequence: TGTGCCAGCAGTGAAGCGACTCAGGGGTCCCAGCCCCAGCATTTT.